The entry that follows covers one TCR beta chain sequence. No antigen is known for it. Base qualities are not at hand, and no much larger clone is one base apart. This entry is derived from a study of T-cell memory formation after mild COVID-19 (dated by TCRdb to the early 2020s). Background on the whole study: Most TCR sequence clusters were specific to one of the two donors. Longitudinal TCRalpha and TCRbeta repertoire sequencing tracked T-cell clones expanding and contracting after mild COVID-19 in two donors. The cohort was made up of two young adult volunteers, one female and one male, who were previously healthy. Broader findings and caveats from the paper: Contracting CD4+ clones turned up mainly in the CM and EM memory subsets, whereas EMRA was where CD8+ clones were enriched. Some responding clones were found in pre-infection memory, which suggests that pre-existing cross-reactive memory T cells took part in the SARS-CoV-2 response. Whether the second-wave clones peaking on day 37 were SARS-CoV-2 specific was not confirmed. The study covered only a couple of mild cases, and larger cohorts including severe cases with pre-infection samples were considered necessary. Balanced CD4/CD8 phenotypes were observed for clones contracting from day 15 to 85, whereas a bias towards CD4+ was observed for a second wave of clones expanding from day 15 to 37.

The germline V gene (reference sequence) supplies CDR1 DFQATT and CDR2 SNEGSKA. The V end loses 3 bases and the J end loses 7 bases, and a stretch of 17 bases separates them. Measured from the cysteine to the phenylalanine, the CDR3 is 14 residues long. CDR3 DNA is the only sequence kept; it has 42 bases, read in frame from the first base. Sequenced using an Illumina NovaSeq 6000. cDNA libraries for TCRalpha and TCRbeta were prepared by 5'RACE using constant-segment primers, with sample barcodes and unique molecular identifiers added. RNA was extracted from every sample with Trizol reagent. Library amplification was performed in two PCR steps, and a second sample barcode and Illumina TruSeq adapters were introduced in the second step. The libraries were sequenced on an Illumina NovaSeq using 2 x 150 bp paired-end reads. The authors' pipeline ran thus. Demultiplexing of reads and collapsing into UMI-guided consensus sequences were performed with migec v1.2.7. Using mixcr v2.1.11, UMI consensuses were aligned to TRA and TRB V and J templates and then assembled into clonotypes. A clonotype was counted as expanded or contracted only if both edgeR and NoisET called the change significant, with noise models trained on biological replicates. For edgeR calls, the thresholds were a false discovery rate-adjusted p below 0.01 and a log2 fold-change of 1. As an exploratory analysis of dynamics, PCA with hierarchical clustering was applied to max-normalized trajectories of the 1000 most abundant clonotypes. Each responding clone was given a CD4 or CD8 phenotype based on the CD4+ and CD8+ repertoires, which had been sequenced separately. TCRdb trimmed the raw reads at Q25, called clones with MiXCR and kept productive beta chains. Every distinct CDR3 protein forms one entry, paired with its most common genes and DNA. These V and J calls derive from TCRdb rather than the authors' analysis. For this sample the table gives approximately 200,000 distinct CDR3 sequences, of which under 20% were detected only once. The ten top clones hold about 2% of the sample.

PBMCs were isolated by Ficoll-Paque density gradient centrifugation. The chain uses TRBV20-1 and TRBJ2-3; TRBD1 is possibly the D segment (5 matching bases). Input material: PBMCs or a T cell subset sorted from them (not recorded which). This TCR was recovered from an adult woman who had mild COVID-19 (a few samples of this study predate the infection). The sample titles of this study are shuffled in the database, so cell type and time point are left out; the donor was told from shared clones. The encoded CDR3 is CSASQGVSENTQYF. The bases are TGCAGTGCTAGCCAGGGCGTAAGTGAGAATACGCAGTATTTT.